This T cell receptor beta chain was identified in a study of blood T cell repertoires in COVID-19. Germline CDR1 is SSHAT and CDR2 is FNYEAQ (reference sequence). Trimming at V came to 5 bases and at J to 5 bases, leaving 6 bases not matched to a gene. This CDR3 region has 13 residues. The protocol was immunoSEQ multiplex PCR, while the TCRdb copy is restricted to in-frame clones and leaves out a portion. Of some 230,000 clones in the sample, about 85% were seen once. This clone was detected only a few times. V gene TRBV7-7 combines with J gene TRBJ2-7, with 7 bases fitting TRBD1. This TCR was sampled from a woman between 45 and 60 years old with COVID-19, enrolled during active disease. The sequencing sample was made of peripheral blood. The CDR3 coding sequence is TGTGCCAGCAGCGCTTTAGGGGGCCACGAGCAGTACGTC. Amino acids: CASSALGGHEQYV.